This T cell receptor beta chain came from a study of blood T cell repertoires in COVID-19. Study details: Whether acute or convalescent, the COVID-19 samples came from the United States, Italy and Spain. PBMCs, B-cell-depleted T cells, or T cells provided the cDNA or gDNA that made up the material.

In the source study's methods: Reference gene primers were amplified, and this amplification served to estimate nucleated cell counts. TCRdb keeps only in-frame clones here, not all; method: immunoSEQ multiplex PCR. V and J calls and clone size follow that table, whereas D and trimming were derived from the DNA. The table shows about 54,000 clones, with 75% to 95% occurring only once. The CDR3 consists of 15 residues. Germline values: CDR1 MNHEY, CDR2 SVGEGT. Trimming removed 2 bases from V and 0 bases from J, with 8 bases in between. The chain has TRBV6-2 or TRBV6-3 and TRBJ2-1; D is unresolved. This sequence originates from a woman aged 40 to 50 with active COVID-19. Input material: peripheral blood. Here the CDR3 DNA reads TGTGCCAGCAGTTACCTGCTGAGCTCCTACAATGAGCAGTTCTTC. Translated: CASSYLLSSYNEQFF.